Listed here is a single TCR beta chain. The entry originates in a study of blood T cell repertoires in COVID-19. Across the study: Material from acute and convalescent COVID-19 was sourced from the United States, Italy and Spain. Sources were T cells, B-cell-depleted T cells, or PBMCs; the material itself was cDNA or gDNA.

The data were produced by immunoSEQ multiplex PCR, yet TCRdb's version contains in-frame clones alone and is incomplete. Of 95,000 to 110,000 clones in the sample, around nine tenths were seen once. In germline, CDR1 is SEHNR, CDR2 FQNEAQ (reference sequence). Trimming removed 5 bases from V and 3 bases from J, with 7 bases in between. The CDR3 runs 12 residues. The sequencing sample was made of peripheral blood. This clonotype was sampled from a woman aged 25 to 39 with acute or convalescent COVID-19. V gene TRBV7-9 combines with J gene TRBJ1-2, with D uncertain. The CDR3 sequence is CASSRVDYGYTF. CDR3 nucleotide sequence: TGTGCCAGCAGCCGGGTAGACTATGGCTACACCTTC. The entire variable domain, with the rest obtained from reference TRBV7-9 and TRBJ1-2, is as follows: DTGVSQNPRHKITKRGQNVTFRCDPISEHNRLYWYRQTLGQGPEFLTYFQNEAQLEKSRLLSDRFSAERPKGSFSTLEIQRTEQGDSAMYLCASSRVDYGYTFGSGTRLTVV.